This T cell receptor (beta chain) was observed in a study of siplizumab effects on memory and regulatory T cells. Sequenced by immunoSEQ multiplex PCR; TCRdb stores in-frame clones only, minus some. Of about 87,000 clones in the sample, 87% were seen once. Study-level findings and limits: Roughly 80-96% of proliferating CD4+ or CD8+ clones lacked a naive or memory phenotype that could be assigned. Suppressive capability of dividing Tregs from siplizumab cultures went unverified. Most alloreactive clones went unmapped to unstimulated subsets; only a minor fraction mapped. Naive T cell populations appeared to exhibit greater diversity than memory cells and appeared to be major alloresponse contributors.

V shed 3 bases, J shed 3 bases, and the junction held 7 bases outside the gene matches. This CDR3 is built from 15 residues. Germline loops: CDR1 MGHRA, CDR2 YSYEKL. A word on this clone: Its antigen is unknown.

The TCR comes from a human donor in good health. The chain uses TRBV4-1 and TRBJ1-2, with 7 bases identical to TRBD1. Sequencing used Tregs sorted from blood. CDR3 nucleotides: TGCGCCAGCAGCCAGGCGGGGACAGTTGACTATGGCTACACCTTC. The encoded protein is CASSQAGTVDYGYTF.